This passage covers 3 T cell receptor beta chains from one sample sequenced in a study of T cells after yellow fever vaccination. TCRdb used MiXCR to reprocess the 5' RACE reads, holding one entry per CDR3 protein. The sample records some 260,000 distinct CDR3 sequences, roughly 5.6% being singletons. Sequenced material: CD4+ T cells sorted from PBMCs, taken on the day of the yellow fever booster vaccination. Every receptor here comes from a young man who received the YFV17D yellow fever vaccine.

This clonotype was seen more than once but under ten times. CDR3 nucleotides: TGTGCCAGCAGACCCGGACAGGCGGGTGGCTACACCTTC. Its translation is CASRPGQAGGYTF. This chain links TRBV12-3 or TRBV12-4 with TRBJ1-2, with 7 bases matching TRBD1. The CDR3 loop spans 13 amino acids. V gave up 6 bases and J gave up 7 bases; unmatched junction bases: 8.

A few counts support this clonotype. This chain uses TRBV18 with TRBJ1-6; a possible D gene is TRBD1 (6 bases). The germline V gene has CDR1 KGHSH and CDR2 LQKENI. The CDR3 length is 14 residues. V was clipped by 6 bases and J by 7 bases, with 13 bases between them. CDR3 coding DNA: TGTGCCAGCTCCCGGGACAAAGGGAATTCACCCCTCCACTTT. This translates into CASSRDKGNSPLHF.

This clonotype turned up a few times. V is TRBV27 and J is TRBJ1-3; the D gene is possibly TRBD1 (5 bases). Deletions cut 4 bases from V and 3 bases from J, with 16 bases between. This CDR3 region has 16 residues. Germline loops: CDR1 MNHEY, CDR2 SMNVEV (reference sequence). The CDR3 nucleotides read TGTGCCAGCAGTTCCAGACAGACTACTTTTGGAAACACCATATATTTT. The encoded protein is CASSSRQTTFGNTIYF.